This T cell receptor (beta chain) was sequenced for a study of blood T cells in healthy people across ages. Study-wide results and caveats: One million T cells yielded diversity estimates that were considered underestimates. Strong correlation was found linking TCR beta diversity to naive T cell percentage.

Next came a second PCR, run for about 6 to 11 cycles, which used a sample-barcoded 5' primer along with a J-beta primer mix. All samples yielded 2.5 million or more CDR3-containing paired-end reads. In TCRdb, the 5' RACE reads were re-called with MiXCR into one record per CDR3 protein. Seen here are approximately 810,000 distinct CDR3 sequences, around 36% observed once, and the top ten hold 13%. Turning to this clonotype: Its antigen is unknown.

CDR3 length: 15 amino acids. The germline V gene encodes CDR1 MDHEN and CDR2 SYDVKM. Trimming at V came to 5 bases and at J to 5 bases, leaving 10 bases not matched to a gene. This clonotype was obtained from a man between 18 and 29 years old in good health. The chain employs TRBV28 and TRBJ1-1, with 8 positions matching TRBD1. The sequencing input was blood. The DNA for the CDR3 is TGTGCCAGCAGTCCAATGGACAGGGCGTCGACTGAAGCTTTCTTT. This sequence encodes CASSPMDRASTEAFF.